This TCR beta chain stems from a study of T-cell memory formation after mild COVID-19. Study as a whole: Most TCR clusters belonged to a single donor.

This clonotype has more than one count but fewer than ten. What it binds is unknown. Per the germline V gene, CDR1 is SGHTA and CDR2 is FQGNSA. V was pared by 1 base and J by 6 bases, with 16 bases between. This CDR3 is 15 amino acids long. After 5'RACE with constant-segment primers, TCR alpha and TCR beta cDNA libraries carrying sample barcodes and UMIs were obtained. TCRdb used MiXCR to reprocess the 5' RACE reads, holding one entry per CDR3 protein. The sample has 250,000 to 300,000 distinct CDR3 sequences; about 16% are singletons. Study outcomes and limitations: Cross-reactive memory apparently joined, as some responding clones appeared in pre-infection memory. CM and EM subsets held most contracting CD4+ clones; EMRA held CD8+ ones.

The TCR sequence derives from a man between 18 and 29 years old who had mild COVID-19 (a few samples of this study predate the infection). Cell type and time point are not known. Specimen: PBMCs or a T cell subset sorted from them (not recorded which). V and J are TRBV7-2 and TRBJ2-7; D perhaps matches TRBD2 (6 bases). The CDR3 DNA sequence: TGTGCCAGCAGCTTAGGGAGGGGAGTCCCTTCCGAGCAGTACTTC. It encodes CASSLGRGVPSEQYF.